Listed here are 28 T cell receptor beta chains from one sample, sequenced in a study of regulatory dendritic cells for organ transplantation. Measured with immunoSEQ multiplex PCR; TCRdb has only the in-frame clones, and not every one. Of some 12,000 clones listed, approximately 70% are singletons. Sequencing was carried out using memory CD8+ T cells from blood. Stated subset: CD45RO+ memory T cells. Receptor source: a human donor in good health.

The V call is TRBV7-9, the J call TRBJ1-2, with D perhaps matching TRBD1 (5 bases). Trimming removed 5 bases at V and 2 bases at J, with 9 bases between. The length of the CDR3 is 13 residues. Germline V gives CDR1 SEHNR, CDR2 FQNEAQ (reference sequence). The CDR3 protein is CASSRDGNYGYTF. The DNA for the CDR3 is TGTGCCAGCAGCCGGGACGGAAACTATGGCTACACCTTC.

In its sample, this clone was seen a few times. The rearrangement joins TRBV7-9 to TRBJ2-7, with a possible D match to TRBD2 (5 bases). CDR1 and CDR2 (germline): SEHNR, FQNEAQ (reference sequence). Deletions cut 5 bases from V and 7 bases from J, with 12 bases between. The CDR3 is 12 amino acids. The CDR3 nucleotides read TGTGCCAGCAGCGCAGATCCGGGAGAGCAGTACTTC. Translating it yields CASSADPGEQYF.

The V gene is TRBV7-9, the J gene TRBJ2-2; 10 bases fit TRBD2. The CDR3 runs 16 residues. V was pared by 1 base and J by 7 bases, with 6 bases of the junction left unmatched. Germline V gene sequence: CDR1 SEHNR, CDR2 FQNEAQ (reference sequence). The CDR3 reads CASSLGGLAILGELFF. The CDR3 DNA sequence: TGTGCCAGCAGCTTAGGGGGACTAGCGATTCTCGGGGAGCTGTTTTTT. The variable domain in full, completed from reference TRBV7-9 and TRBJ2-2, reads DTGVSQNPRHKITKRGQNVTFRCDPISEHNRLYWYRQTLGQGPEFLTYFQNEAQLEKSRLLSDRFSAERPKGSFSTLEIQRTEQGDSAMYLCASSLGGLAILGELFFGEGSRLTVL.

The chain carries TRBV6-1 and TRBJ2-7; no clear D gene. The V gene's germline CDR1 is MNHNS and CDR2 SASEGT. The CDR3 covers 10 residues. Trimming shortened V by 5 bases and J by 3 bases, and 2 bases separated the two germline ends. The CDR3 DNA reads TGTGCCAGCAGTAACTACGAGCAGTACTTC. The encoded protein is CASSNYEQYF.

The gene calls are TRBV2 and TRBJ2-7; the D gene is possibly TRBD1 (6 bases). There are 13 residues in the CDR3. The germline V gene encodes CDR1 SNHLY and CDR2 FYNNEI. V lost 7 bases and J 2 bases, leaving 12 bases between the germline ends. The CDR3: CASNERDTYEQYF. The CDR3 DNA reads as TGTGCCAGCAACGAACGGGACACCTACGAGCAGTACTTC.

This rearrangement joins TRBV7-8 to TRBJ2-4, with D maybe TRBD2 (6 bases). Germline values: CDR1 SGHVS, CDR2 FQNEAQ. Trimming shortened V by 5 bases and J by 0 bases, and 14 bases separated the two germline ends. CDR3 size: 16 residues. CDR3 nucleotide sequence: TGTGCCAGCAGCCCTGACGGGGGTTTAGCCAAAAACATTCAGTACTTC. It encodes CASSPDGGLAKNIQYF.

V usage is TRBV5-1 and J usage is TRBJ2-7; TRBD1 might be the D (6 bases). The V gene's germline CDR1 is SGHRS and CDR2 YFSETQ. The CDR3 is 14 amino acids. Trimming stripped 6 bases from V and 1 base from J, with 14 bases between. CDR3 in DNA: TGCGCCAGCACCAAAAAGGGGGATTCCTACGAGCAGTACTTC. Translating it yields CASTKKGDSYEQYF.

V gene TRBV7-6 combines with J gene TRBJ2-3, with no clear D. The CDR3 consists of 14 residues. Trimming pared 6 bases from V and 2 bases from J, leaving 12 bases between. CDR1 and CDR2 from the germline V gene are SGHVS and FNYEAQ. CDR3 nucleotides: TGTGCCAGCAGGGACCCTCCATACACAGATACGCAGTATTTT. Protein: CASRDPPYTDTQYF.

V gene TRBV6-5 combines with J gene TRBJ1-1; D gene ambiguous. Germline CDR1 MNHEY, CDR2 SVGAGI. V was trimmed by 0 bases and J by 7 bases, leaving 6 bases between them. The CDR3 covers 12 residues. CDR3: CASSYSTGEAFF. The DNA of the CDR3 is TGTGCCAGCAGTTACTCGACCGGTGAAGCTTTCTTT.

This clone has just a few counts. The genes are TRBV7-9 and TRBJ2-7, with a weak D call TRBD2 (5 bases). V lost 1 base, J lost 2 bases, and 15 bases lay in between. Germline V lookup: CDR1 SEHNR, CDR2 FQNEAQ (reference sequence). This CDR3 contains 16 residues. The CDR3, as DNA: TGTGCCAGCAGCTTAGAGGAGGATTGGCCAACCTACGAGCAGTACTTC. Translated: CASSLEEDWPTYEQYF. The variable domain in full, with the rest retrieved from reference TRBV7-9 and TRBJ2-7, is DTGVSQNPRHKITKRGQNVTFRCDPISEHNRLYWYRQTLGQGPEFLTYFQNEAQLEKSRLLSDRFSAERPKGSFSTLEIQRTEQGDSAMYLCASSLEEDWPTYEQYFGPGTRLTVT.

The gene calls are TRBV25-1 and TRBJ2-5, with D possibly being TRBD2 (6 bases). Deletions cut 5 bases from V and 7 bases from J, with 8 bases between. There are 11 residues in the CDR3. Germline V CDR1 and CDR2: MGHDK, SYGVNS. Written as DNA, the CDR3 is TGTGCCAGCAGTCGGCGGGGGACCCAGTACTTC. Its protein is CASSRRGTQYF. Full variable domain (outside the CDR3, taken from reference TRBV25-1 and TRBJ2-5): EADIYQTPRYLVIGTGKKITLECSQTMGHDKMYWYQQDPGMELHLIHYSYGVNSTEKGDLSSESTVSRIRTEHFPLTLESARPSHTSQYLCASSRRGTQYFGPGTRLLVL.

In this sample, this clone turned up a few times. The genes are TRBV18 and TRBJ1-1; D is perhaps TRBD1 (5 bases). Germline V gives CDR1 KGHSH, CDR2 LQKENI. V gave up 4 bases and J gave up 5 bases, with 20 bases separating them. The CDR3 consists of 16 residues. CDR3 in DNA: TGTGCCAGCTCACGGCCCTGGGACGCATCGAATACTGAAGCTTTCTTT. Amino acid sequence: CASSRPWDASNTEAFF.

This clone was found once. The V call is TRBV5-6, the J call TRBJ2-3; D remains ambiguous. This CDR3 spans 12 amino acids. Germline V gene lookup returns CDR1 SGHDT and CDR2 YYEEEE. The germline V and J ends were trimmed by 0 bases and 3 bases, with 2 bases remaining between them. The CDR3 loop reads CASSLETDTQYF. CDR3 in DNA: TGTGCCAGCAGCTTGGAAACAGATACGCAGTATTTT.

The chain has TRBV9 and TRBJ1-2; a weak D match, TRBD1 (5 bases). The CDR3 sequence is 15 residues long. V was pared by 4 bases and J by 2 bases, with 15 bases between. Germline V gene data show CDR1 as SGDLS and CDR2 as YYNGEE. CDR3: CASSPVGTANYGYTF. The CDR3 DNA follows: TGTGCCAGCAGCCCAGTAGGGACGGCAAACTATGGCTACACCTTC.

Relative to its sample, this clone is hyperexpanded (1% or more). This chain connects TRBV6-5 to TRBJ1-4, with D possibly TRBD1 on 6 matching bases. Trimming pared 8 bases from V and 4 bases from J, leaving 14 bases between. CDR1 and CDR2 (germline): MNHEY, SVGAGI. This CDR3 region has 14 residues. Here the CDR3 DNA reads TGTGCCAGCGACCTTACAGGGAATAATGAAAAACTGTTTTTT. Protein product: CASDLTGNNEKLFF.

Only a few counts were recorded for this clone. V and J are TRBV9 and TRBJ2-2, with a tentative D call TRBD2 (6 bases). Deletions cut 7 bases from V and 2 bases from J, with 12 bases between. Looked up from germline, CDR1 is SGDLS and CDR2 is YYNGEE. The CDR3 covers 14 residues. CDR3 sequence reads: CASQGAGNTGELFF. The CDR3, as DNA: TGTGCCAGCCAGGGTGCGGGAAACACCGGGGAGCTGTTTTTT. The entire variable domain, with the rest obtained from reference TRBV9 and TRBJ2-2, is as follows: DSGVTQTPKHLITATGQRVTLRCSPRSGDLSVYWYQQSLDQGLQFLIQYYNGEERAKGNILERFSAQQFPDLHSELNLSSLELGDSALYFCASQGAGNTGELFFGEGSRLTVL.

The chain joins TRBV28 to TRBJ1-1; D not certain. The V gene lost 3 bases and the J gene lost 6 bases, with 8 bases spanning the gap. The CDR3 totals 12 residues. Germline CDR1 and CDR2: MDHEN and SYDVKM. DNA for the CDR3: TGTGCCAGCAGTTTCGGGTACGCTGAAGCTTTCTTT. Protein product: CASSFGYAEAFF.

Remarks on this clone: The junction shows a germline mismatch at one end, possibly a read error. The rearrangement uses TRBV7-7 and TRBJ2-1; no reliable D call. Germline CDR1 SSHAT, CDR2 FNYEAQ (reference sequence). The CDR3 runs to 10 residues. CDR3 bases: TGTGCTAGCAGCTTCTGCTACGCGTTCTTC. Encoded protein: CASSFCYAFF.

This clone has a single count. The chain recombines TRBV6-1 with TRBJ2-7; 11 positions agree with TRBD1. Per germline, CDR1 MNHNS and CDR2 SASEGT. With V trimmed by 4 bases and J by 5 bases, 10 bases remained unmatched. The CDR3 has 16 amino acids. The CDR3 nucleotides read TGTGCCAGCAGTGGGCACGAGGGACAGGGGGGGAACGAGCAGTACTTC. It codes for CASSGHEGQGGNEQYF.

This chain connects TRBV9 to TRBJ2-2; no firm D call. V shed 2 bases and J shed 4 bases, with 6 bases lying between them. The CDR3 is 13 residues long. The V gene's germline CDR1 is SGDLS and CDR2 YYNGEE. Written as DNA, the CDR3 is TGTGCCAGCAGCGTCGCGACCACCGGGGAGCTGTTTTTT. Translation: CASSVATTGELFF.

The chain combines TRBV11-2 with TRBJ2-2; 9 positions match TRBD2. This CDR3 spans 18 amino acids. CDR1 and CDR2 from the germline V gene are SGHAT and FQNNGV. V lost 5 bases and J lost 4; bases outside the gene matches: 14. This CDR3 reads CASSPGLRGRVVTGELFF. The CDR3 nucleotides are TGTGCCAGCAGCCCAGGACTCCGCGGGAGGGTGGTCACCGGGGAGCTGTTTTTT.

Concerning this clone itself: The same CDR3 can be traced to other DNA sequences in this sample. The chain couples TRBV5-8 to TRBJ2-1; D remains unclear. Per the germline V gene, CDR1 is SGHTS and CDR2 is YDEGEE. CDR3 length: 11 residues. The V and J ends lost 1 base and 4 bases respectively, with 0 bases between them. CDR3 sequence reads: CASSLYNEQFF. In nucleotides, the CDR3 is TGTGCCAGCAGCTTGTACAATGAGCAGTTCTTC.

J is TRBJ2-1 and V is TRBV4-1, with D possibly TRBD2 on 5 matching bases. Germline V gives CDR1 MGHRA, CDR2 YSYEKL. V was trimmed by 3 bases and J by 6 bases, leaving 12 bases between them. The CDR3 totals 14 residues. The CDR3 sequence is CASSHAGLINEQFF. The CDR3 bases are TGCGCCAGCAGCCATGCCGGACTTATCAATGAGCAGTTCTTC.

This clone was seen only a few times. CDR3 DNA sequence: TGTGCCAGTGCAGCCTACTACGAGCAGTACTTC. This translates into CASAAYYEQYF. The chain combines TRBV6-1 with TRBJ2-7; D not certain. CDR1 and CDR2 from the germline V gene are MNHNS and SASEGT. The CDR3 has 11 amino acids. Deletions cut 9 bases from V and 3 bases from J, with 9 bases between.

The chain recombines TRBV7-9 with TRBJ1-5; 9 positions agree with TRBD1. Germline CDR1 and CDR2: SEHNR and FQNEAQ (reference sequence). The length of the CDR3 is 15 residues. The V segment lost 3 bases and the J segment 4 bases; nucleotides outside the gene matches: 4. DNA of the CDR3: TGTGCCAGCAGCTTTGGACAGGGGTGGAATCAGCCCCAGCATTTT. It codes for CASSFGQGWNQPQHF.

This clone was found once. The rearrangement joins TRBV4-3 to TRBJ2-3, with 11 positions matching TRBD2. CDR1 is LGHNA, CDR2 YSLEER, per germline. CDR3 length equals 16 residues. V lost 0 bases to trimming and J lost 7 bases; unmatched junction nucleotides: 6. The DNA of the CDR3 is TGCGCCAGCAGCCAAGATACTAGCGGGAGTTTCAATACGCAGTATTTT. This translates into CASSQDTSGSFNTQYF.

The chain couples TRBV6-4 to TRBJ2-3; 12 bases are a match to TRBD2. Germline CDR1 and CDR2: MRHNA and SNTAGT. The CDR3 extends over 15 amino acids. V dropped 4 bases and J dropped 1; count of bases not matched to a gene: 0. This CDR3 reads CASSASGGGTDTQYF. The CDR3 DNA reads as TGTGCCAGCAGTGCTAGCGGGGGGGGCACAGATACGCAGTATTTT.

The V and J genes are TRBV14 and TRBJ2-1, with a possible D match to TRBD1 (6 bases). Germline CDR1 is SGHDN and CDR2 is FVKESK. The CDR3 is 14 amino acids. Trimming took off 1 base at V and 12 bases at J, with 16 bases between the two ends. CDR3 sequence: CASSQGLSVRGQFF. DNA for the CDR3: TGTGCCAGCAGCCAAGGCCTTAGCGTCAGGGGGCAGTTCTTC.